Listed below are T cell receptor beta chains from one sample, sequenced in a study of early T cells in non-severe SARS-CoV-2 infection. TCRdb reanalysed the 5' RACE reads using MiXCR and keeps one entry per CDR3 protein. The sample has around 27,000 distinct CDR3 sequences; around 4.2% are singletons. The sequenced sample was whole blood. The receptors were gathered from an adult who was a healthcare worker with PCR-confirmed SARS-CoV-2 infection or an uninfected control (not recorded which). The CDR3 runs from the conserved cysteine through the conserved F or W. Fields, in order: D gene, V gene, J gene, CDR3 protein. The D gene is left open where the match is weak.

D gene: -
V gene: TRBV29-1
J gene: TRBJ2-7
CDR3 protein: CSVVVSYEQYF

D gene: -
V gene: TRBV10-3
J gene: TRBJ1-2
CDR3 protein: CAISVGRNYGYTF

D gene: -
V gene: TRBV9
J gene: TRBJ2-1
CDR3 protein: CASSGRRDLHLYNEQFF

D gene: TRBD2
V gene: TRBV15
J gene: TRBJ2-3
CDR3 protein: CATSRRGTSGRRFRDTQYF

D gene: -
V gene: TRBV4-1
J gene: TRBJ2-3
CDR3 protein: CASSHGITGDTQYF

D gene: -
V gene: TRBV20-1
J gene: TRBJ1-1
CDR3 protein: CSGVYNTEAFF

D gene: -
V gene: TRBV30
J gene: TRBJ1-2
CDR3 protein: CAWSVAEGNGYTF

D gene: -
V gene: TRBV6-1
J gene: TRBJ1-2
CDR3 protein: CATLLGRDYGYTF

D gene: TRBD1
V gene: TRBV23-1
J gene: TRBJ2-5
CDR3 protein: CASSPGTGRWGETQYF

D gene: -
V gene: TRBV7-2
J gene: TRBJ1-5
CDR3 protein: CASSLAGRTQINQPQHF

D gene: TRBD2
V gene: TRBV5-1
J gene: TRBJ2-2
CDR3 protein: CASKSYGTSVDTGELFF

D gene: TRBD1
V gene: TRBV29-1
J gene: TRBJ2-3
CDR3 protein: CSVGAGTGAINTQYF

D gene: TRBD2
V gene: TRBV6-2/TRBV6-3
J gene: TRBJ2-5
CDR3 protein: CASSFRLAAGETQYF

D gene: -
V gene: TRBV24-1
J gene: TRBJ2-1
CDR3 protein: CATSDRNEQFF

D gene: -
V gene: TRBV19
J gene: TRBJ2-3
CDR3 protein: CASSTTPGRTDTQYF

D gene: TRBD1
V gene: TRBV10-3
J gene: TRBJ1-2
CDR3 protein: CAISESWTGDPFNYGYTF

D gene: TRBD2
V gene: TRBV29-1
J gene: TRBJ2-7
CDR3 protein: CSVELAGAVPPKQYF

D gene: -
V gene: TRBV6-1
J gene: TRBJ1-6
CDR3 protein: CASTSRSNSPLHF

D gene: -
V gene: TRBV5-5
J gene: TRBJ1-1
CDR3 protein: CASNTLQVSRTEAFF

D gene: TRBD1
V gene: TRBV5-1
J gene: TRBJ2-3
CDR3 protein: CASSLGQGGTDTQYF

D gene: -
V gene: TRBV7-2
J gene: TRBJ2-7
CDR3 protein: CASSSLRAAGTEQYF

D gene: -
V gene: TRBV20-1
J gene: TRBJ1-2
CDR3 protein: CSAYGYQATNYGYTF

D gene: -
V gene: TRBV11-2
J gene: TRBJ2-7
CDR3 protein: CASSLGGAAYEQYF

D gene: TRBD2
V gene: TRBV4-1
J gene: TRBJ2-1
CDR3 protein: CASSPNPSGGPYNEQFF

D gene: TRBD1
V gene: TRBV24-1
J gene: TRBJ2-7
CDR3 protein: CATSDPGTGAYEQYF

D gene: -
V gene: TRBV7-9
J gene: TRBJ2-1
CDR3 protein: CAGHKGAGSYNEQFF

D gene: -
V gene: TRBV6-2/TRBV6-3
J gene: TRBJ2-7
CDR3 protein: CASSRKRTASYEQYF

D gene: -
V gene: TRBV7-9
J gene: TRBJ1-2
CDR3 protein: CASSLARRGYGYTF

D gene: -
V gene: TRBV29-1
J gene: TRBJ2-1
CDR3 protein: CSGLQSFEQFF

D gene: TRBD1
V gene: TRBV10-3
J gene: TRBJ1-1
CDR3 protein: CAITAGGFTEAFF

D gene: -
V gene: TRBV5-1
J gene: TRBJ2-7
CDR3 protein: CASSLASVLKGEQYF

D gene: -
V gene: TRBV2
J gene: TRBJ2-1
CDR3 protein: CASSEDKRALRNEQFF

D gene: -
V gene: TRBV7-9
J gene: TRBJ1-4
CDR3 protein: CASSLNEKLFF

D gene: -
V gene: TRBV12-3/TRBV12-4
J gene: TRBJ1-5
CDR3 protein: CASSPTGKGNQPQHF

D gene: -
V gene: TRBV7-2
J gene: TRBJ1-1
CDR3 protein: CASSLERANTEAFF

D gene: -
V gene: TRBV5-6
J gene: TRBJ2-2
CDR3 protein: CASSLGLRSGELFF

D gene: -
V gene: TRBV20-1
J gene: TRBJ2-5
CDR3 protein: CSAGAPETQYF

D gene: -
V gene: TRBV7-2
J gene: TRBJ2-5
CDR3 protein: CASSPRGAAQETQYF

D gene: -
V gene: TRBV7-9
J gene: TRBJ1-1
CDR3 protein: CASSYRDTEAFF

D gene: TRBD1
V gene: TRBV6-2/TRBV6-3
J gene: TRBJ2-7
CDR3 protein: CASSWTGPEQYF

D gene: -
V gene: TRBV7-2
J gene: TRBJ1-6
CDR3 protein: CASSLRQDNSPLHF

D gene: -
V gene: TRBV7-2
J gene: TRBJ2-7
CDR3 protein: CASSSDSQVSYEQYF

D gene: TRBD1
V gene: TRBV10-1
J gene: TRBJ2-2
CDR3 protein: CASSATSTRTGVAGELFF

D gene: TRBD1
V gene: TRBV7-8
J gene: TRBJ2-1
CDR3 protein: CASSTRDRAYEQFF

D gene: TRBD2
V gene: TRBV7-6
J gene: TRBJ2-3
CDR3 protein: CASSLGSLAALSDTQYF

D gene: -
V gene: TRBV6-6
J gene: TRBJ2-7
CDR3 protein: CASSPLGDYEQYF

D gene: -
V gene: TRBV7-2
J gene: TRBJ2-7
CDR3 protein: CASSLAAQSSYEQYF

D gene: -
V gene: TRBV19
J gene: TRBJ2-2
CDR3 protein: CASSSGTSNTGELFF

D gene: TRBD1
V gene: TRBV12-3/TRBV12-4
J gene: TRBJ1-6
CDR3 protein: CASTWTGFSSYNSPLHF

D gene: -
V gene: TRBV5-1
J gene: TRBJ2-2
CDR3 protein: CASRPGDHLGELFF

D gene: -
V gene: TRBV2
J gene: TRBJ1-3
CDR3 protein: CASNRESSGNTIYF

D gene: TRBD1
V gene: TRBV5-1
J gene: TRBJ1-1
CDR3 protein: CASSWSRDRGRRTEAFF

D gene: -
V gene: TRBV13
J gene: TRBJ2-5
CDR3 protein: CASSSPAERETQYF

D gene: TRBD1
V gene: TRBV27
J gene: TRBJ2-7
CDR3 protein: CASSLSFDRAYEQYF

D gene: -
V gene: TRBV5-1
J gene: TRBJ2-3
CDR3 protein: CASSSGARTDTQYF

D gene: -
V gene: TRBV2
J gene: TRBJ2-5
CDR3 protein: CASRDYQETQYF

D gene: -
V gene: TRBV3-1
J gene: TRBJ2-2
CDR3 protein: CASSPAIGTGELFF

D gene: TRBD1
V gene: TRBV5-1
J gene: TRBJ2-3
CDR3 protein: CASRQGAGDTQYF

D gene: -
V gene: TRBV7-2
J gene: TRBJ1-1
CDR3 protein: CASHRPSDGEAFF

D gene: -
V gene: TRBV2
J gene: TRBJ2-7
CDR3 protein: CASNLGGPEQYF